The present T cell receptor beta chain was sequenced within a study of cytomegalovirus exposure and HLA in healthy donors. V shed 3 bases and J shed 4 bases, with 13 bases lying between them. CDR3 length equals 15 residues. Germline lookup yields CDR1 ENHRY and CDR2 SYGVKD. The protocol was immunoSEQ multiplex PCR, while the TCRdb copy is restricted to in-frame clones and leaves out a portion. The sample lists about 74,000 clones; around 94% were seen once. The rearrangement joins TRBV10-3 to TRBJ1-3; TRBD1 is a possible D gene (5 bases). The TCR sequence derives from a young woman in good health and CMV-seropositive. What was sequenced was PBMCs. CDR3 sequence reads: CAISESRGTGNTIYF. In nucleotides, the CDR3 is TGTGCCATCAGTGAATCCCGGGGGACCGGAAACACCATATATTTT.